By share, the clone carrying this TCR beta chain ranks as medium-sized. Its matching antigen is unknown. The record originates from a study of liver allograft versus peripheral blood T cells. Study-level information: Recipients' peripheral blood served as the comparator for T cell receptor repertoires in transplanted livers. Whole-study results and caveats: Repertoires found inside liver allografts reportedly differed from T cell receptor repertoires in peripheral blood.

The CDR3 has 12 amino acids. V was cut by 4 bases and J by 7 bases, with 11 bases left in between. Per germline, CDR1 SGDLS and CDR2 YYNGEE. A single record per CDR3 protein comes from TCRdb applying MiXCR to the reads. Here the sample spans around 1,800 distinct CDR3 sequences, around 15% being singletons. The source is a human patient who had a liver transplant. Some of the T cells may derive from the graft donor. The chain uses TRBV9 and TRBJ1-2; D gene ambiguous. CDR3 region: CASSRSLGGYTF. The CDR3, as DNA: TGTGCCAGCAGCCGGAGTCTGGGTGGCTACACCTTC.